This TCR beta chain appears in the sequencing data of a study of T cell responses to AZD1222 COVID-19 vaccine. Trimming took 5 bases from V and 3 from J, leaving 11 bases between them. From germline, CDR1 is MNHEY and CDR2 SVGEGT. CDR3 length equals 13 residues. For this clone: Its matching antigen is unknown.

Clones were read by immunoSEQ multiplex PCR, and TCRdb kept only the in-frame ones, dropping some. The sample holds tens of thousands of clones; around 82% are singletons and the top ten take approximately 47%. Notes on the study in general: Nearly half of unique spike-specific TCRs reportedly avoided B.1.351 and B.1.1.7 mutated regions. Repertoire samples came only from after the peak T cell response. Only a handful of AZD1222 recipients, more than 5 in all, had baseline seropositivity.

Pooling covered second doses at about 4 or about 12 weeks. The TCR sequence derives from an adult who received the AZD1222 COVID-19 vaccine. The sample here was peripheral blood, taken 28 days after the second AZD1222 dose. This sequence joins TRBV6-2 or TRBV6-3 and TRBJ2-7; D gene ambiguous. CDR3 protein: CASSRRVLYEQYF. The CDR3 DNA reads as TGTGCCAGCAGTCGCCGCGTCCTCTACGAGCAGTACTTC.